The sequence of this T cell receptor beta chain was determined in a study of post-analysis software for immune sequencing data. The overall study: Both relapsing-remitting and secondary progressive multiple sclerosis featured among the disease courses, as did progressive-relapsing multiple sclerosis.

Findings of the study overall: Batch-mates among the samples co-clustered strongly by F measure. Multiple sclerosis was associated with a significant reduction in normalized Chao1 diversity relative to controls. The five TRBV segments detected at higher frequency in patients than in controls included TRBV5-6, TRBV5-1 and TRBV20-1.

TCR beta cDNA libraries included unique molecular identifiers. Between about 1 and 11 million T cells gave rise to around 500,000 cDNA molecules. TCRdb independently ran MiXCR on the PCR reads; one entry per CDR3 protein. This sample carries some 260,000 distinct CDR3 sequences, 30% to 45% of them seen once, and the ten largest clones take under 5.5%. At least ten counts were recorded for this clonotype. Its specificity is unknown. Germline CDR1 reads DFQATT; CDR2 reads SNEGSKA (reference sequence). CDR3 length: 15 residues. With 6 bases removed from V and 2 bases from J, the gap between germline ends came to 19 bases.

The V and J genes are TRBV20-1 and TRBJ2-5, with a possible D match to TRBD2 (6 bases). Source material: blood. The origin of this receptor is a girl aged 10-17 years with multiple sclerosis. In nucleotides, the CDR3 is TGCAGTGCCAAAACCCCGGGACTGACACAAGAGACCCAGTACTTC. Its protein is CSAKTPGLTQETQYF.